This TCR beta chain comes out of a study of beta chain features in type 1 diabetes. Reverse transcribing all isolated RNA meant expressed TCRB transcripts were sequenced. Using immunoSEQ multiplex PCR, the repertoire was profiled, and TCRdb retains in-frame clones only, with some absent. The data contain 640,000 or so clones, about 14% of them singletons. Study-wide findings and caveats: Sequencing of cDNA might inflate the share of cells that strongly express TCR. A moderate, significant TCRB CDR3 shortening appeared in type 1 diabetes across four CD4+ subsets.

Purity above 95% was achieved in all sorted populations. A remark on this clone: Antigen: not known. Other DNA sequences in the same sample also yield this CDR3.

This CDR3 has 13 amino acids. From germline, CDR1 is SGHTA and CDR2 FQGNSA. V dropped 4 bases and J dropped 2 bases, with 7 bases sitting between them. This TCR came from a man younger than 35 with type 1 diabetes. V is TRBV7-2 and J is TRBJ2-3; D gene ambiguous. What was sequenced was naive CD4+ T cells from blood. CDR3 coding DNA: TGTGCCAGCAGCTCCCCCAACACAGATACGCAGTATTTT. As protein: CASSSPNTDTQYF.